This T cell receptor beta chain comes out of a study of regulatory T cells in long-lasting Graves disease. This CDR3 is built from 14 residues. V was trimmed by 9 bases and J by 6 bases, leaving 17 bases between them. CDR1 and CDR2 (germline): KGHSH, LQKENI. For this clonotype: What it binds is unknown.

Construction of TCR beta libraries relied on iRepertoire HTBI primers and on Arm-PCR targeting CDR3 regions. TCRdb used MiXCR to reprocess the multiplex PCR reads, holding one entry per CDR3 protein. This repertoire shows a few hundred thousand distinct CDR3 sequences, 23% found once; its top ten account for 26%. Broader study findings: Sample size, which was small, may have reduced accuracy.

The time point is: persistent/refractory GD, antithyroid drugs over 5 years with positive TRAb. Extracted PBMC RNA gave rise to the TCR library. In Xi'an, China, an endocrinology department was the source of patients. The sample in question was peripheral blood mononuclear cells (PBMCs), obtained when the disease was refractory, from a patient treated with antithyroid drugs. This TCR came from a female donor with Graves disease. The V and J genes are TRBV18 and TRBJ2-2; a weak D match, TRBD2 (5 bases). CDR3 bases: TGTGCCAGTCCCCTGGCCCCGGGATCCGGGGAGCTGTTTTTT. Amino acids: CASPLAPGSGELFF. Supplemented by reference TRBV18 and TRBJ2-2, the full variable domain reads NAGVMQNPRHLVRRRGQEARLRCSPMKGHSHVYWYRQLPEEGLKFMVYLQKENIIDESGMPKERFSAEFPKEGPSILRIQQVVRGDSAAYFCASPLAPGSGELFFGEGSRLTVL.